The T cell receptor (beta chain) described here comes from a study of T cells in localized non-small cell lung cancer. With regard to this clone: Antigen specificity is unknown.

Assay: immunoSEQ multiplex PCR; the TCRdb copy retains only in-frame clones and omits some. The sample includes approximately 57,000 clones, 86% of them seen just once. CDR1 and CDR2 (germline): SGHAT, FQNNGV. The V end was cut by 2 bases, the J end by 6 bases, with 11 bases between. This CDR3 spans 13 amino acids. Study-wide results and limits: Uninvolved adjacent lung had higher T cell clonality than tumor and all other tissues. Paired adjacent lung recovered a median roughly 50 of the top 100 tumor clones. Longer overall survival was seen with higher T cell density measured in blood.

This receptor was taken from a woman aged 40-70 years with stage I lung adenocarcinoma. The sample consisted of peripheral blood, taken before any cancer treatment. The chain recombines TRBV11-2 with TRBJ2-7; D perhaps matches TRBD2 (5 bases). CDR3 region: CASSLPGSSEQYF. CDR3 sequence (DNA): TGTGCCAGCAGCTTACCGGGAAGTAGCGAGCAGTACTTC.